Below, 11 T cell receptor beta chains from the same sample are listed, as sequenced in a study of OX40 agonist ivuxolimab in advanced cancers. TCRdb's table, derived via immunoSEQ multiplex PCR, lists solely in-frame clones and lacks some. The table has around 84,000 clones, 70% to 85% seen once. The sequences come from CD4+ or CD8+ T cells sorted from blood, collected in a trial of the OX40 agonist ivuxolimab. The source is an adult with an advanced solid tumor such as melanoma, head and neck, liver or kidney cancer.

The J gene is TRBJ2-4, the V gene TRBV7-2; TRBD2 matches at 16 bases. CDR1 SGHTA and CDR2 FQGNSA come from the germline V gene. Trimming at V came to 5 bases and at J to 14 bases, leaving 6 bases not matched to a gene. The CDR3 has 14 residues. The CDR3 region has the DNA TGTGCCAGCAGCCCGGGACTAGCGGGGGGGCCCGAGTACTTC. Protein sequence: CASSPGLAGGPEYF. The full variable domain, in which reference TRBV7-2 and TRBJ2-4 provide the parts outside the CDR3, is GAGVSQSPSNKVTEKGKDVELRCDPISGHTALYWYRQSLGQGLEFLIYFQGNSAPDKSGLPSDRFSAERTGGSVSTLTIQRTQQEDSAVYLCASSPGLAGGPEYFGAGTRLSVL.

DNA for the CDR3: TGTGCCAGTAGTACAGGGACAGATACGCAGTATTTT. Protein product: CASSTGTDTQYF. The rearrangement uses TRBV19 and TRBJ2-3; maybe TRBD1 (5 bases). Trimming pared 4 bases from V and 3 bases from J, leaving 5 bases between. This CDR3 is 12 amino acids long. The germline V gene encodes CDR1 LNHDA and CDR2 SQIVND (reference sequence).

The rearrangement uses TRBV30 and TRBJ1-3; D is ambiguous. The CDR3 has 16 amino acids. V was pared by 0 bases and J by 0 bases, with 12 bases between. The germline CDR1 and CDR2 sequences are GTSNPN and SVGIG (reference sequence). The CDR3 coding sequence is TGTGCCTGGAGTGTAGGAGTTATCAGCTCTGGAAACACCATATATTTT. It is translated as CAWSVGVISSGNTIYF.

The chain links TRBV19 to TRBJ1-1, with D unresolved. The CDR3 extends over 14 amino acids. Germline CDR1 LNHDA, CDR2 SQIVND (reference sequence). The V end was cut by 5 bases, the J end by 1 base, with 11 bases between. The DNA for the CDR3 is TGTGCCAGTAGTTTGGGCCGGGAGAACACTGAAGCTTTCTTT. Encoded protein: CASSLGRENTEAFF.

This rearrangement joins TRBV2 to TRBJ2-7; TRBD1 matches 8 bases. Germline V gene sequence: CDR1 SNHLY, CDR2 FYNNEI. This CDR3 has 14 residues. V gave up 4 bases and J gave up 0 bases; unmatched junction bases: 2. The DNA for the CDR3 is TGTGCCAGCAGTGCCGGGACAGGCTCCTACGAGCAGTACTTC. It specifies CASSAGTGSYEQYF.

V is TRBV5-1 and J is TRBJ1-2, with D perhaps TRBD1 (5 bases). This CDR3 region has 15 residues. Germline assignment: CDR1 SGHRS and CDR2 YFSETQ. The V and J ends lost 0 bases and 4 bases respectively, with 13 bases between them. The CDR3 is CASSLDPGPVYGYTF. The CDR3 DNA sequence: TGCGCCAGCAGCTTGGATCCGGGGCCGGTCTATGGCTACACCTTC.

This clone was picked up a small number of times. The rearrangement joins TRBV7-6 to TRBJ1-3; no clear D. The CDR3 runs to 15 residues. Trimming stripped 4 bases from V and 4 bases from J, with 14 bases between. Germline CDR1 and CDR2: SGHVS and FNYEAQ. This CDR3 is CASSSEGRPGNTIYF. The CDR3 DNA reads TGTGCCAGCAGCTCCGAAGGACGGCCCGGAAACACCATATATTTT.

This sequence joins TRBV19 and TRBJ2-1, with 7 bases fitting TRBD2. There are 18 residues in the CDR3. Germline assignment: CDR1 LNHDA and CDR2 SQIVND (reference sequence). The V and J ends lost 4 bases and 4 bases, in that order; junction bases with no gene match: 16. The CDR3 loop reads CASSNHGTNLFSYNEQFF. CDR3 bases: TGTGCCAGTAGTAACCACGGGACTAACCTTTTCAGTTACAATGAGCAGTTCTTC.

The rearrangement links TRBV6-5 to TRBJ1-2; D is uncertain. The CDR3 runs to 13 residues. The germline V gene encodes CDR1 MNHEY and CDR2 SVGAGI. V was clipped by 0 bases and J by 4 bases, with 6 bases between them. CDR3 nucleotides: TGTGCCAGCAGTTACTCCGGCGGCTATGGCTACACCTTC. Its translation is CASSYSGGYGYTF.

The genes are TRBV6-1 and TRBJ2-6; D not certain. This CDR3 region has 15 residues. V gave up 5 bases and J gave up 1 base, with 9 bases separating them. Germline V gene lookup returns CDR1 MNHNS and CDR2 SASEGT. CDR3 residues: CASSPRLSGANVLTF. CDR3 in DNA: TGTGCCAGCAGTCCCCGTTTGTCTGGGGCCAACGTCCTGACTTTC.

The chain recombines TRBV18 with TRBJ2-1; D may be TRBD1 (6 bases). Germline V gene sequence: CDR1 KGHSH, CDR2 LQKENI. The V and J ends lost 5 bases and 6 bases respectively, with 17 bases between them. CDR3 length equals 15 residues. DNA for the CDR3: TGTGCCAGCTCATCCAGGGGCGAGTTTGCCAATGAGCAGTTCTTC. As protein: CASSSRGEFANEQFF.